What follows are 12 T cell receptor beta chains derived from one specimen sequenced in a study of T cell repertoires in cytomegalovirus infection. Antigen specificity for these receptors is unknown. Using its own MiXCR run on the reads, TCRdb lists one record per CDR3 protein. The sample lists roughly 69,000 distinct CDR3 sequences, over 20% occurring once. Sequencing used CD8+ T cells from cultured PBMCs, obtained from culture after CMV antigen stimulation. The source of these receptors is a human donor in good health (CMV status not recorded). Some clones in this sample may be carry-over from other donors' samples.

The J gene is TRBJ2-7, the V gene TRBV6-1; maybe TRBD1 (6 bases). Trimming took 5 bases from V and 4 from J, leaving 9 bases between them. From germline, CDR1 is MNHNS and CDR2 SASEGT. The CDR3 is made up of 12 amino acids. CDR3 sequence (DNA): TGTGCCAGCAGTCCCGGACAGTACGAGCAGTACTTC. It encodes CASSPGQYEQYF.

This chain links TRBV30 with TRBJ1-1, with unresolved D. The length of the CDR3 is 11 residues. CDR1 is GTSNPN and CDR2 is SVGIG in the germline V gene (reference sequence). The V gene lost 0 bases and the J gene lost 8 bases, with 7 bases spanning the gap. The CDR3 here is CAWSVNREAFF. CDR3 sequence (DNA): TGTGCCTGGAGTGTAAACCGGGAAGCTTTCTTT.

This clonotype was observed a handful of times. This chain links TRBV7-3 with TRBJ2-1; D possibly matches TRBD1 or TRBD2 (5 bases each). This CDR3 has 14 amino acids. Trimming left V 4 bases short and J 3 bases short, with 10 bases between. The germline CDR1 and CDR2 sequences are SGHTA and FQGTGA. The CDR3, as DNA: TGTGCCAGCAGCTGGGGGACGTTCTACAATGAGCAGTTCTTC. Protein: CASSWGTFYNEQFF. Drawing the rest from reference TRBV7-3 and TRBJ2-1, the complete variable domain is GAGVSQTPSNKVTEKGKYVELRCDPISGHTALYWYRQSLGQGPEFLIYFQGTGAADDSGLPNDRFFAVRPEGSVSTLKIQRTERGDSAVYLCASSWGTFYNEQFFGPGTRLTVL.

This clonotype was counted only a few times. The chain uses TRBV7-2 and TRBJ1-1; 7 bases map to TRBD1. The V gene end was trimmed by 5 bases and the J gene end by 4 bases; junction bases not matched to a gene: 10. Germline CDR1 SGHTA, CDR2 FQGNSA. This CDR3 spans 15 amino acids. As DNA, the CDR3 is TGTGCCAGCAGCACCACCGGTCACAGGGGCACTGAAGCTTTCTTT. This codes for CASSTTGHRGTEAFF.

In this sample, this clonotype turned up a few times. The rearrangement links TRBV6-1 to TRBJ1-1; D is unresolved. CDR1 and CDR2 from the germline V gene are MNHNS and SASEGT. Trimming stripped 5 bases from V and 8 bases from J, with 9 bases between. The CDR3 runs 11 residues. CDR3 sequence: CASSYAGEAFF. The CDR3 nucleotides are TGTGCCAGCAGTTACGCAGGCGAAGCTTTCTTT.

There are a few counts of this clonotype. The rearrangement joins TRBV11-2 to TRBJ1-1; the match to TRBD1 covers 10 bases. Trimming removed 0 bases from V and 5 bases from J; junction bases left unmatched: 6. There are 16 residues in the CDR3. Germline V lookup: CDR1 SGHAT, CDR2 FQNNGV. CDR3 region: CASSLEGGQGWTEAFF. CDR3 nucleotides: TGTGCCAGCAGCTTAGAGGGGGGACAGGGGTGGACTGAAGCTTTCTTT.

This clonotype was picked up a small number of times. The chain has TRBV6-2 or TRBV6-3 and TRBJ2-5; the D is unclear. Looked up from germline, CDR1 is MNHEY and CDR2 is SVGEGT. The V and J ends lost 6 bases and 0 bases respectively, with 11 bases between them. CDR3 size: 14 residues. The CDR3 here is CASRIRTYQETQYF. The CDR3 nucleotides are TGTGCCAGCAGGATTCGAACCTACCAAGAGACCCAGTACTTC.

The V and J genes are TRBV7-3 and TRBJ2-7; TRBD2 agrees at 7 bases. CDR1 and CDR2 (germline): SGHTA, FQGTGA. CDR3 length: 18 residues. With V trimmed by 6 bases and J by 4 bases, 21 bases remained unmatched. CDR3 sequence reads: CASSFFARLASDDYEQYF. The CDR3 nucleotides are TGTGCCAGCAGTTTTTTTGCCAGACTAGCTTCCGATGATTACGAGCAGTACTTC.

The V gene is TRBV6-5, the J gene TRBJ1-6; the match to TRBD1 covers 7 bases. This CDR3 comprises 17 residues. The V gene's germline CDR1 is MNHEY and CDR2 SVGAGI. Trimming cost V 2 bases and J 0 bases; bases outside gene matches: 4. DNA of the CDR3: TGTGCCAGCAGTTACAAGGACAGGAGCTCCTATAATTCACCCCTCCACTTT. Residues: CASSYKDRSSYNSPLHF.

This clonotype was detected only a few times. The CDR3 sequence: CASSIDQEGLNEAFF. In nucleotides, the CDR3 is TGTGCCAGTAGTATAGATCAGGAGGGTTTGAATGAAGCTTTCTTT. V and J are TRBV19 and TRBJ1-1; D not resolved. This CDR3 spans 15 amino acids. Trimming stripped 0 bases from V and 7 bases from J, with 15 bases between. Per germline, CDR1 LNHDA and CDR2 SQIVND (reference sequence).

The CDR3 here is CAISDSGGAYNEQFF. In nucleotides, the CDR3 is TGTGCCATCAGTGATAGCGGGGGGGCCTACAATGAGCAGTTCTTC. This rearrangement joins TRBV10-3 to TRBJ2-1, with TRBD2 matching 11 bases. Germline V gene lookup returns CDR1 ENHRY and CDR2 SYGVKD. The CDR3 consists of 15 residues. With V trimmed by 3 bases and J by 2 bases, 0 bases remained unmatched.

Remarks on this clonotype: This may arise from a read error, as a much more abundant clone is one base away. This rearrangement joins TRBV27 to TRBJ2-7, with 7 positions matching TRBD2. The CDR3 consists of 13 residues. CDR1 MNHEY and CDR2 SMNVEV come from the germline V gene (reference sequence). This chain's CDR3 is CAISPGTNYEQYF. The CDR3, as DNA: TGTGCCATCAGTCCGGGGACTAACTACGAGCAGTACTTC.